One T cell receptor (beta chain) is described in this entry. What it binds is unknown. Only cases whose brain tissue showed the highest T cell transcript signatures were sequenced. Before surgery, patients took at least one anti-epileptic drug. Some clones are missing from TCRdb's copy, which holds only in-frame ones; the method was immunoSEQ multiplex PCR. The table has about 80,000 clones, about 90% seen once. The sample is drawn from a study of brain T cells in children with intractable seizures. General study findings and limits: Pre-surgery blood may have been undersampled, hiding some clones. Patients' HCMV serostatus was unknown; virus specificity rests on CDR3 similarity alone.

V lost 5 bases, J lost 6 bases, and 12 bases lay in between. The CDR3 totals 13 residues. The chain is built from TRBV12-3 or TRBV12-4 and TRBJ2-3; D remains unclear. The sample here was peripheral blood, taken at surgery. This sequence originates from a girl aged 2 to 9 with Rasmussen encephalitis and intractable seizures. CDR3 residues: CASSLDSGDTQYF. The CDR3 nucleotides read TGTGCCAGCAGTCTAGATAGTGGGGATACGCAGTATTTT.